This TCR beta chain was identified in a study of blood T cell repertoires in COVID-19. Study-level information: Both acute and convalescent COVID-19 samples were obtained from the United States, Italy and Spain.

Patients at the Seattle site were enrolled during active infection and followed longitudinally. Germline V gene data show CDR1 as GTSNPN and CDR2 as SVGIG (reference sequence). The CDR3 runs to 13 residues. The V gene lost 6 bases and the J gene lost 1 base, with 10 bases spanning the gap. Under the authors' procedure: Nucleated cell number was recorded as an estimate derived from reference gene primer amplification. Data came from immunoSEQ multiplex PCR; TCRdb stores just in-frame clones and leaves some out. The D gene and trimming were derived from the DNA, and the V and J assignments and clone size from that table. The sample carries about 260,000 clones, around 90% recorded once.

The receptor was isolated from an older woman with COVID-19, enrolled during active disease. The chain couples TRBV30 to TRBJ1-5, with D maybe TRBD1 (5 bases). The material sequenced was peripheral blood. CDR3 nucleotides: TGTGCCTGTTCAGGGCTAAGCAATCAGCCCCAGCATTTT. Its protein product is CACSGLSNQPQHF.